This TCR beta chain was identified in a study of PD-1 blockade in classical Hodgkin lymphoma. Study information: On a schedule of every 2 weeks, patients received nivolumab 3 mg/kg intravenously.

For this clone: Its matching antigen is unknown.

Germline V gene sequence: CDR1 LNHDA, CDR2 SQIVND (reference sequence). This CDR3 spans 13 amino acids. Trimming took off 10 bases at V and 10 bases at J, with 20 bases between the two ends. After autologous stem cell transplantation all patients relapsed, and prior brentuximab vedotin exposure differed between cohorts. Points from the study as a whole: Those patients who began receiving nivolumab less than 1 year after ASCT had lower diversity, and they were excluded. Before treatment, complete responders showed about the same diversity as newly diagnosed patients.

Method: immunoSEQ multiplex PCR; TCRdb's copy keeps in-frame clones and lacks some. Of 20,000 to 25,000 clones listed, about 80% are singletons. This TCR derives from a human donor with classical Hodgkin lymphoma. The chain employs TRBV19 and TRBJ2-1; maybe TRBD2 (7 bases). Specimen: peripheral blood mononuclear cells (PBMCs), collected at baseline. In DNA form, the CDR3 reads TGTGCCACCTCAATAGGGGGAGGGCTCGAGCAGTTCTTC. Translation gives CATSIGGGLEQFF.